The rows below give T cell receptor beta chains drawn from one sample of a study of T-cell reconstitution after alpha-beta-depleted transplantation in children. TCRdb itself ran the PCR reads through MiXCR, one entry per CDR3 protein. This sample has around 250,000 distinct CDR3 sequences, with almost 10% found just once. Sample: PBMCs from the stem cell graft donor, taken from the stem cell graft. Receptor source: a human donor who donated a stem cell graft to a child with SCID. CDR3s include the opening cysteine and the closing phenylalanine or tryptophan. A D gene is named only where the DNA matches it firmly. Size is omitted from some rows. Given values are once, few, many or a class for expanded clones.

j_gene	abundance	d_gene	len	v_gene	CDR3aa	CDR3nt
TRBJ2-1	.	.	14	TRBV20-1	CSAQGGAKYNEQFF	TGCAGTGCTCAAGGCGGAGCCAAATACAATGAGCAGTTCTTC
TRBJ2-3	few	.	14	TRBV10-2	CASSDKGLTDTQYF	TGCGCCAGCAGTGATAAGGGGTTAACAGATACGCAGTATTTT
TRBJ2-5	.	.	13	TRBV10-3	CAISVLGQETQYF	TGTGCCATCAGTGTCCTGGGGCAAGAGACCCAGTACTTC
TRBJ2-2	.	.	12	TRBV2	CADRLNTGELFF	TGTGCCGACAGGCTGAACACCGGGGAGCTGTTTTTT
TRBJ1-2	few	.	16	TRBV11-2	CASSQTAAGPPYGYTF	TGTGCCAGCAGCCAAACTGCAGCAGGCCCCCCCTATGGCTACACCTTC
TRBJ2-6	.	.	15	TRBV20-1	CSASRLASGANVLTF	TGCAGTGCTTCACGGCTAGCGAGCGGGGCCAACGTCCTGACTTTC
TRBJ1-1	.	TRBD1	15	TRBV7-6	CASSLQGAVDTEAFF	TGTGCCAGCAGCCTACAGGGGGCTGTGGACACTGAAGCTTTCTTT
TRBJ2-7	few	TRBD1	17	TRBV7-9	CASSLGLGTGVKDEQYF	TGTGCCAGCAGCTTAGGACTCGGGACAGGCGTCAAGGACGAGCAGTACTTC
TRBJ1-1	.	TRBD1	16	TRBV24-1	CATSDLLPGGDTEAFF	TGTGCCACCAGTGATTTGCTGCCAGGGGGAGATACTGAAGCTTTCTTT
TRBJ2-7	.	.	14	TRBV28	CASISGGSSYEQYF	TGTGCCAGCATAAGCGGCGGTAGCTCCTACGAGCAGTACTTC
TRBJ1-1	few	.	15	TRBV5-1	CASSLQGVEYTEAFF	TGCGCCAGCAGCTTGCAGGGTGTCGAGTACACTGAAGCTTTCTTT
TRBJ2-3	.	.	15	TRBV5-1	CASSLEQGRTDTQYF	TGCGCCAGCAGCTTGGAGCAGGGAAGGACAGATACGCAGTATTTT
TRBJ2-3	.	TRBD1	15	TRBV7-6	CASSDRDRGTDTQYF	TGTGCCAGCAGCGACCGGGACAGAGGGACAGATACGCAGTATTTT
TRBJ1-4	few	.	16	TRBV7-6	CASSFSQGTTNEKLFF	TGTGCCAGCAGCTTTTCACAGGGTACAACTAATGAAAAACTGTTTTTT
TRBJ2-1	few	.	16	TRBV3-1	CASSQDLTGSYNEQFF	TGTGCCAGCAGCCAAGATCTGACTGGCTCCTACAATGAGCAGTTCTTC
TRBJ1-1	few	.	13	TRBV15	CATSVKKNTEAFF	TGTGCCACCAGCGTGAAAAAGAACACTGAAGCTTTCTTT
TRBJ2-2	once	.	19	TRBV2	CAFCTLASPQPPNTGELFF	TGTGCCTTCTGTACTCTAGCCTCCCCTCAACCTCCGAACACCGGGGAGCTGTTTTTT
TRBJ2-3	few	TRBD2	20	TRBV9	CASSAYRLAGAAGVTDTQYF	TGTGCCAGCAGCGCTTACCGACTAGCGGGGGCCGCGGGGGTAACAGATACGCAGTATTTT
TRBJ1-4	many	TRBD1	16	TRBV7-3	CASSEITGVSNEKLFF	TGTGCCAGCAGCGAAATCACAGGGGTTTCAAATGAAAAACTGTTTTTT
TRBJ2-1	few	TRBD2	17	TRBV7-2	CASSLSSGGLSYNEQFF	TGTGCCAGCAGCTTATCTAGCGGGGGCCTCTCCTACAATGAGCAGTTCTTC
TRBJ1-1	.	TRBD1	17	TRBV5-1	CASSLVRTGGMNTEAFF	TGCGCCAGCAGCTTGGTTCGGACAGGGGGCATGAACACTGAAGCTTTCTTT
TRBJ2-5	few	TRBD2	14	TRBV7-2	CASSKTSGPRTQYF	TGTGCCAGCAGCAAGACTAGCGGTCCAAGGACCCAGTACTTC
TRBJ2-1	many	.	12	TRBV20-1	CSADRPPNEQFF	TGCAGTGCCGATCGACCCCCCAATGAGCAGTTCTTC
TRBJ1-6	few	.	15	TRBV24-1	CATSDPMEQYSPLHF	TGTGCCACCAGTGATCCGATGGAACAGTATTCACCCCTCCACTTT
TRBJ2-1	.	.	18	TRBV7-3	CASSLDPRFRERYNEQFF	TGTGCCAGCAGCTTAGACCCTAGGTTCCGGGAGCGCTACAATGAGCAGTTCTTC
TRBJ2-1	once	.	15	TRBV2	CATQAGIAAYNEKFF	TGTGCCACCCAGGCGGGGATAGCGGCTTACAATGAGAAGTTCTTC
TRBJ2-2	few	TRBD2	15	TRBV7-8	CASAPSGGATGELFF	TGTGCCAGCGCACCCAGCGGGGGGGCAACCGGGGAGCTGTTTTTT
TRBJ1-2	.	.	13	TRBV29-1	CSVEKQGLGGYTF	TGCAGCGTTGAAAAACAGGGACTTGGTGGCTACACCTTC
TRBJ2-2	few	TRBD1	15	TRBV11-2	CASSPQGLGTGELFF	TGTGCCAGCAGCCCACAGGGGTTGGGCACCGGGGAGCTGTTTTTT
TRBJ2-7	few	TRBD2	13	TRBV7-9	CASSWGGTYEQYF	TGTGCCAGCAGCTGGGGGGGTACCTACGAGCAGTACTTC
TRBJ1-1	many	.	13	TRBV9	CASTDGLSTEAFF	TGTGCCAGCACCGATGGGTTGAGCACTGAAGCTTTCTTT